This T cell receptor (beta chain) was recovered during a study of cytomegalovirus exposure and HLA in healthy donors. 13 Jbeta primers and 60 Vbeta primers were used for the PCR. Data came from immunoSEQ multiplex PCR; TCRdb stores just in-frame clones and leaves some out. The sample includes about 98,000 clones, over 80% of them seen just once. The TCR originated in a female donor in good health and CMV-seropositive. Material for sequencing was PBMCs.

The CDR3 nucleotides read TGTGCCAGCAGGGCAAGGACAGGGGCCTACAATGAGCAGTTCTTC. Translating it yields CASRARTGAYNEQFF. The J gene is TRBJ2-1, the V gene TRBV27; 9 bases match TRBD1. Germline trimming cut 6 bases from V and 2 bases from J; bases unmatched to any gene: 5. The germline V gene encodes CDR1 MNHEY and CDR2 SMNVEV (reference sequence). There are 15 residues in the CDR3.